Here is one TCR beta chain with its context. Its antigen is unidentified. Using immunoSEQ multiplex PCR, the repertoire was profiled, and TCRdb retains in-frame clones only, with some absent. Of 150,000 or so clones detected, around 89% appear once; the ten largest clones hold approximately 11%. The sample is drawn from a study of radiation and T cells in renal cell carcinoma. Findings of the study overall: Top tumor clonotypes rose in blood 2 weeks post-radiation, then contracted.

Time point specified: blood 4 weeks post-SBRT, at nephrectomy. The treatment was: 15 Gy SBRT to primary tumor, nephrectomy 4 weeks later. Serial blood draws occurred at baseline and 2 and 4 weeks post-SBRT. The origin of this receptor is a woman aged 50 to 60 with renal cell carcinoma. The material sequenced was blood, taken from a patient whose treatment included radiotherapy and nephrectomy.

CDR3 loop: CASSISVSAGDGFF. CDR3 in DNA: TGTGCCAGTAGTATTTCCGTTTCGGCAGGGGATGGGTTCTTC. The V gene is TRBV19, the J gene TRBJ2-1; maybe TRBD1 (6 bases). This CDR3 contains 14 residues. V dropped 3 bases and J dropped 15 bases, with 21 bases sitting between them. Germline loops: CDR1 LNHDA, CDR2 SQIVND (reference sequence).